These 20 T cell receptor beta chains share one sample of origin, sequenced in a study of CD8 T cells in ankylosing spondylitis. Whole-study findings and limits: The study identified a TCR beta motif of several highly homologous variants that appeared characteristic of ankylosing spondylitis blood.

TCRdb analysed the 5' RACE reads with MiXCR anew, one entry per CDR3 protein. The sample lists a few hundred thousand distinct CDR3 sequences, roughly a sixth occurring once. No antigens are known for them. The sequenced sample was blood, either unsorted or a sorted T cell fraction (not recorded which). These receptors were obtained from a male donor with ankylosing spondylitis.

This clonotype has at least ten counts. The chain carries TRBV29-1 and TRBJ2-5; D is unclear. Germline V CDR1 and CDR2: SQVTM, ANQGSEA. The CDR3 totals 12 residues. Trimming pared 4 bases from V and 5 bases from J, leaving 11 bases between. The CDR3: CSVVGIEETQYF. DNA of the CDR3: TGCAGCGTTGTGGGGATAGAGGAGACCCAGTACTTC.

This clonotype occurred a few times. The genes are TRBV12-3 or TRBV12-4 and TRBJ2-3; D not certain. This CDR3 comprises 14 residues. V was cut by 3 bases and J by 6 bases, with 13 bases left in between. The CDR3 region is CASSFNNPGDTQYF. The CDR3 nucleotides read TGTGCCAGCAGTTTCAACAACCCTGGGGATACGCAGTATTTT.

The J gene is TRBJ2-6, the V gene TRBV12-3 or TRBV12-4, with D unresolved. This CDR3 has 16 amino acids. V lost 2 bases, J lost 0 bases, and 8 bases lay in between. The CDR3 DNA follows: TGTGCCAGCAGTTTATACAGAAGCTCTGGGGCCAACGTCCTGACTTTC. It yields the protein CASSLYRSSGANVLTF.

This clonotype was observed a handful of times. The chain links TRBV20-1 to TRBJ2-7, with D perhaps TRBD1 or TRBD2 (5 bases each). Trimming shortened V by 4 bases and J by 6 bases, and 16 bases separated the two germline ends. Germline V gene data show CDR1 as DFQATT and CDR2 as SNEGSKA (reference sequence). This CDR3 comprises 13 residues. The CDR3 loop is CSAIVTPGGEQYF. The CDR3 nucleotides read TGCAGTGCTATTGTGACCCCTGGGGGCGAGCAGTACTTC.

This clonotype has only a few counts. The rearrangement links TRBV20-1 to TRBJ2-5; possibly TRBD1 for D (6 bases). CDR3 length: 14 amino acids. V gave up 2 bases and J gave up 4 bases, with 14 bases separating them. The germline gives CDR1 DFQATT, CDR2 SNEGSKA (reference sequence). The CDR3 loop is CSARNSRGSETQYF. CDR3 DNA: TGCAGTGCTAGAAATTCTAGGGGGTCAGAGACCCAGTACTTC.

This chain connects TRBV7-9 to TRBJ2-2; 9 bases line up with TRBD1. Germline V gives CDR1 SEHNR, CDR2 FQNEAQ (reference sequence). The CDR3 covers 16 residues. V trimming: 7 bases; J trimming: 6 bases; junction bases outside the gene matches: 12. DNA of the CDR3: TGTGCCAGCACCCACCTGACAGGGGGTGGGTCCGGGGAGCTGTTTTTT. This translates into CASTHLTGGGSGELFF.

This clonotype was detected a few times. The V call is TRBV7-9, the J call TRBJ1-1, with TRBD1 as a possible D gene (5 bases). CDR3 length: 15 residues. CDR1 is SEHNR, CDR2 FQNEAQ, per germline (reference sequence). Trimming pared 1 base from V and 5 bases from J, leaving 14 bases between. The CDR3 nucleotides are TGTGCCAGCAGCTTAGGTCGGCAGGGTAAGACTGAAGCTTTCTTT. Protein product: CASSLGRQGKTEAFF. The variable domain in full, completed from reference TRBV7-9 and TRBJ1-1, reads DTGVSQNPRHKITKRGQNVTFRCDPISEHNRLYWYRQTLGQGPEFLTYFQNEAQLEKSRLLSDRFSAERPKGSFSTLEIQRTEQGDSAMYLCASSLGRQGKTEAFFGQGTRLTVV.

On this clonotype itself: Because it lacks the conserved phenylalanine or tryptophan at the end, this CDR3 is likely a read error. The chain employs TRBV7-3 and TRBJ2-1, with D perhaps being TRBD1 or TRBD2 (6 bases each). The CDR3 spans 14 residues. Trimming left V 5 bases short and J 2 bases short, with 10 bases between. The V gene's germline CDR1 is SGHTA and CDR2 FQGTGA. The CDR3 DNA is TGTGCCAGCAGCCTAGGGGGGACCTACAATGAGCAGTTCTCC. It codes for CASSLGGTYNEQFS.

The chain joins TRBV20-1 to TRBJ2-1; 12 nucleotides match TRBD2. V gave up 0 bases and J gave up 4 bases; unmatched junction bases: 7. The CDR3 length is 17 residues. Looked up from germline, CDR1 is DFQATT and CDR2 is SNEGSKA (reference sequence). The chain's CDR3 is CSAREGLAGTLYNEQFF. The CDR3, as DNA: TGCAGTGCTAGAGAGGGACTAGCGGGTACCCTTTACAATGAGCAGTTCTTC.

This clonotype was seen only a few times. V is TRBV3-1 and J is TRBJ2-3, with D possibly matching TRBD2 (6 bases). The V gene lost 1 base and the J gene lost 4 bases, with 12 bases spanning the gap. The germline V gene encodes CDR1 LGHDT and CDR2 YNNKEL (reference sequence). The CDR3 is 15 amino acids. CDR3 in amino acids: CASSQGDIAADTQYF. The DNA of the CDR3 is TGTGCCAGCAGCCAAGGAGACATAGCGGCAGATACGCAGTATTTT.

V usage is TRBV7-3 and J usage is TRBJ1-1, with D tentatively TRBD1 (6 bases). The CDR3 loop spans 13 amino acids. Trimming took off 5 bases at V and 5 bases at J, with 12 bases between the two ends. Germline CDR1 SGHTA, CDR2 FQGTGA. This CDR3 reads CASSQQGWTEAFF. The CDR3 bases are TGTGCCAGCAGCCAACAGGGCTGGACTGAAGCTTTCTTT.

V is TRBV3-1 and J is TRBJ2-3; 12 bases are a match to TRBD2. Germline V CDR1 and CDR2: LGHDT, YNNKEL (reference sequence). Trimming cost V 4 bases and J 4 bases; bases outside gene matches: 6. This CDR3 spans 16 amino acids. The CDR3 DNA reads as TGTGCCAGCAGCCTTGCCCTAGCGGGGGGGCCAGATACGCAGTATTTT. Protein sequence: CASSLALAGGPDTQYF.

The table lists this clonotype with a few counts. The chain carries TRBV6-5 and TRBJ1-2; 7 positions match TRBD1. Trimming at V came to 0 bases and at J to 3 bases, leaving 4 bases not matched to a gene. The CDR3 covers 15 residues. Germline V gene data show CDR1 as MNHEY and CDR2 as SVGAGI. Here the CDR3 DNA reads TGTGCCAGCAGTTACTCGAGGGGGCGCGACTATGGCTACACCTTC. Encoded protein: CASSYSRGRDYGYTF.

This clonotype turned up a few times. The chain uses TRBV7-9 and TRBJ2-1; D is undetermined. The CDR3 has 14 amino acids. V lost 6 bases, J lost 9 bases, and 18 bases lay in between. Per the germline V gene, CDR1 is SEHNR and CDR2 is FQNEAQ (reference sequence). CDR3 loop: CASSLSPLSSEQFF. DNA of the CDR3: TGTGCCAGCAGTCTCTCCCCTCTCTCGTCTGAGCAGTTCTTC.

The chain joins TRBV20-1 to TRBJ1-1; TRBD1 agrees at 8 bases. This CDR3 is built from 12 residues. The V and J ends lost 5 bases and 4 bases, in that order; junction bases with no gene match: 3. Germline CDR1 and CDR2: DFQATT and SNEGSKA (reference sequence). The CDR3 is CSAFTGGTEAFF. CDR3 DNA sequence: TGCAGTGCTTTCACAGGGGGCACTGAAGCTTTCTTT.

V and J are TRBV6-1 and TRBJ2-7; 9 bases align to TRBD2. Looked up from germline, CDR1 is MNHNS and CDR2 is SASEGT. CDR3 length equals 15 residues. The junction had 12 bases not matched to a gene; V was cut back by 6 bases and J by 6 bases. CDR3 sequence reads: CASSRDGAGGLEQYF. The DNA for the CDR3 is TGTGCCAGCAGCCGCGATGGGGCGGGAGGGCTCGAGCAGTACTTC.

V gene TRBV20-1 combines with J gene TRBJ2-1; TRBD2 agrees at 10 bases. Losses at the gene ends were 8 bases for V and 1 base for J; bases not matched to a gene: 8. Per germline, CDR1 DFQATT and CDR2 SNEGSKA (reference sequence). The CDR3 extends over 15 amino acids. The CDR3 protein is CSTSGGAMSYNEQFF. The CDR3 DNA is TGCAGTACCAGCGGGGGGGCCATGTCCTACAATGAGCAGTTCTTC.

This chain uses TRBV18 with TRBJ2-1, with 12 nucleotides matching TRBD2. V was clipped by 2 bases and J by 2 bases; unmatched bases: 1. The CDR3 is 16 residues long. Germline V lookup: CDR1 KGHSH, CDR2 LQKENI. The CDR3 DNA reads as TGTGCCAGCTCACCATGGACTAGCGGGACCTACAATGAGCAGTTCTTC. Translating it yields CASSPWTSGTYNEQFF.

J is TRBJ2-1 and V is TRBV2, with D perhaps assigned TRBD1 or TRBD2 (6 bases each). The CDR3 sequence is 16 residues long. Germline V gene lookup returns CDR1 SNHLY and CDR2 FYNNEI. Trimming took 6 bases from V and 0 from J, leaving 15 bases between them. CDR3 sequence (DNA): TGTGCCAGCAGGGGGGCCGGGAGCCTCTCCTACAATGAGCAGTTCTTC. Amino acids: CASRGAGSLSYNEQFF.

Only a few counts were recorded for this clonotype. V usage is TRBV27 and J usage is TRBJ2-7; D possibly corresponds to TRBD1 (6 bases). Trimming took off 5 bases at V and 3 bases at J, with 14 bases between the two ends. The V gene's germline CDR1 is MNHEY and CDR2 SMNVEV (reference sequence). This CDR3 is 14 amino acids long. The CDR3 loop is CASSQVDSRYEQYF. In DNA, the CDR3 is TGTGCCAGCAGTCAAGTGGACAGCCGCTACGAGCAGTACTTC.